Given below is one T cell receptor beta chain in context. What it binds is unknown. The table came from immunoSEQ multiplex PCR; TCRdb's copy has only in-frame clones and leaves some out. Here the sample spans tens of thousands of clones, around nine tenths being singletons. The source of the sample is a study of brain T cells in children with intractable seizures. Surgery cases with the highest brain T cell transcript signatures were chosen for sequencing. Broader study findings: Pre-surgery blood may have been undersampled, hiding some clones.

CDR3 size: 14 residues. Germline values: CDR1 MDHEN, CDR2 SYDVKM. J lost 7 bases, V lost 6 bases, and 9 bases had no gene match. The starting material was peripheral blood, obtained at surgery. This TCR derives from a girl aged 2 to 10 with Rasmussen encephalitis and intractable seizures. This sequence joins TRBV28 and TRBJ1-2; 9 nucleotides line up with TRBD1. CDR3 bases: TGTGCCAGCAGGGTAACCGGGACAGGGTTTGGCTACACCTTC. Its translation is CASRVTGTGFGYTF.